The 18 T cell receptor beta chains below were found in one sample sequenced in a study of T cells in Graves' hyperthyroidism and ophthalmopathy. RNA transcripts served as the template for amplifying TCR beta CDR3 regions. First-round RT-PCR of the TCR CDR3 relied on the HTBI primer set. One entry per CDR3 protein, called by TCRdb with MiXCR from the multiplex PCR reads. Of roughly 170,000 distinct CDR3 sequences listed, about 18% are singletons. The sample taken for sequencing was blood. The receptors shown here come from a woman between 45 and 65 years old with Graves' hyperthyroidism.

This clonotype was detected ten times or more. V gene TRBV6-5 combines with J gene TRBJ1-1; D uncertain. Germline V gene lookup returns CDR1 MNHEY and CDR2 SVGAGI. This CDR3 comprises 15 residues. V dropped 2 bases and J dropped 1 base, with 11 bases sitting between them. CDR3 region: CASSYDPLPNTEAFF. The CDR3 DNA follows: TGTGCCAGCAGTTACGATCCCCTACCGAACACTGAAGCTTTCTTT.

This clonotype was observed a few times. The V call is TRBV9, the J call TRBJ1-2, with 9 bases identical to TRBD1. This CDR3 has 19 amino acids. With V trimmed by 6 bases and J by 5 bases, 23 bases remained unmatched. In germline, CDR1 is SGDLS, CDR2 YYNGEE. CDR3 in DNA: TGTGCCAGCACCTCTGAGCTCCCTCCCGGGACAGGGATGTTGTATGGCTACACCTTC. Translating gives CASTSELPPGTGMLYGYTF. The full variable domain, its missing parts supplied by reference TRBV9 and TRBJ1-2, is DSGVTQTPKHLITATGQRVTLRCSPRSGDLSVYWYQQSLDQGLQFLIQYYNGEERAKGNILERFSAQQFPDLHSELNLSSLELGDSALYFCASTSELPPGTGMLYGYTFGSGTRLTVV.

This clonotype was seen many times. The chain links TRBV6-6 to TRBJ2-1; D call uncertain. The CDR3 covers 16 residues. Germline V lookup: CDR1 MNHNY, CDR2 SVGAGI (reference sequence). Deletions cut 0 bases from V and 5 bases from J, with 14 bases between. CDR3 protein: CASSYSYKSTDNEQFF. The CDR3 DNA follows: TGTGCCAGCAGTTACTCCTACAAATCGACGGACAATGAGCAGTTCTTC.

At least ten counts were recorded for this clonotype. CDR3 coding DNA: TGTGCCACCAGCAGAGATCAGGGACAGCAAGAGACCCAGTACTTC. It encodes CATSRDQGQQETQYF. V usage is TRBV15 and J usage is TRBJ2-5, with TRBD1 matching over 7 bases. With V trimmed by 0 bases and J by 2 bases, 3 bases remained unmatched. Germline values: CDR1 LNHNV, CDR2 YYDKDF (reference sequence). The CDR3 is 15 amino acids.

Many counts were recorded for this clonotype. This chain links TRBV27 with TRBJ1-5; 8 positions match TRBD1. J was trimmed by 6 bases and V by 5 bases; bases with no gene match: 12. CDR1 MNHEY and CDR2 SMNVEV come from the germline V gene (reference sequence). The CDR3 runs to 16 residues. This CDR3 is CASSPTDRGRAQPQHF. In DNA form, the CDR3 reads TGTGCCAGCAGTCCCACCGACAGGGGTCGTGCTCAGCCCCAGCATTTT.

This clonotype was counted a single time. A much larger clone is a single base away; this may be a read error. The genes are TRBV7-9 and TRBJ2-1; D tentatively reads TRBD1 or TRBD2 (5 bases each). CDR3 length: 20 residues. Germline V gene data show CDR1 as SEHNR and CDR2 as FQNEAQ (reference sequence). CDR3 loop: CASTLLAGASFRSSYNAQFF. As DNA, the CDR3 is TGTGCCAGCACCCTACTTGCCGGGGCCTCTTTCCGGAGCTCCTACAATGCGCAGTTCTTC.

The sample holds a few counts of this clonotype. One base away lies a much larger clone, so this may be a sequencing read error. CDR3 region: CASSKDRGDEKLLF. CDR3 nucleotide sequence: TGTGCCAGCAGTAAGGACAGGGGTGATGAAAAACTGCTTTTT. The rearrangement links TRBV6-1 to TRBJ1-4; TRBD1 aligns across 9 bases. In germline, CDR1 is MNHNS, CDR2 SASEGT. CDR3 size: 14 residues.

This clonotype has a count of ten or more. The chain joins TRBV9 to TRBJ2-2; either TRBD1 or TRBD2 may supply D (6 bases each). Germline assignment: CDR1 SGDLS and CDR2 YYNGEE. The CDR3 loop spans 16 amino acids. V was shortened by 4 bases and J by 2 bases, with 15 bases between the two germline ends. As DNA, the CDR3 is TGTGCCAGCAGCCCATCCGGGGGCATTAACACCGGGGAGCTGTTTTTT. Translated: CASSPSGGINTGELFF.

Comments on this clonotype: The junction does not match germline at one end; this may be a read error. The CDR3 DNA reads as TGTGCCAGCAGTTTGGGACAGTGGGGAGCGAATAACTATGGCAACACCTTC. This sequence encodes CASSLGQWGANNYGNTF. The V gene is TRBV6-2 or TRBV6-3, the J gene TRBJ1-2; the match to TRBD1 covers 7 bases. The germline V gene has CDR1 MNHEY and CDR2 SVGEGT. The CDR3 spans 17 residues.

This clonotype was seen many times. The chain uses TRBV5-6 and TRBJ2-3; 16 bases agree with TRBD2. The CDR3 runs to 17 residues. After removal of 2 bases from V and 7 bases from J, the junction contained 7 bases not matched to a gene. Germline CDR1 reads SGHDT; CDR2 reads YYEEEE. The CDR3 here is CASSFKGLAGGSNTQYF. The CDR3, as DNA: TGTGCCAGCAGCTTTAAGGGACTAGCGGGGGGGTCGAATACGCAGTATTTT.

This chain joins TRBV5-4 and TRBJ2-2, with 7 bases that match TRBD2. From germline, CDR1 is SGHNT and CDR2 YYREEE (reference sequence). This CDR3 region has 16 residues. J was trimmed by 1 base and V by 0 bases; bases with no gene match: 3. The CDR3 bases are TGTGCCAGCAGCTTGGGGCCTAGCGGGAACACCGGGGAGCTGTTTTTT. Its translation: CASSLGPSGNTGELFF. The variable domain in full, completed from reference TRBV5-4 and TRBJ2-2, reads ETGVTQSPTHLIKTRGQQVTLRCSSQSGHNTVSWYQQALGQGPQFIFQYYREEENGRGNFPPRFSGLQFPNYSSELNVNALELDDSALYLCASSLGPSGNTGELFFGEGSRLTVL.

The chain links TRBV2 to TRBJ2-7, with no clear D. There are 10 residues in the CDR3. Germline assignment: CDR1 SNHLY and CDR2 FYNNEI. The V end lost 8 bases, the J end lost 3 bases, and 5 bases lay between the germline ends. The DNA for the CDR3 is TGTGCCAGCCTGGACTACGAGCAGTACTTC. This sequence encodes CASLDYEQYF.

The gene calls are TRBV4-3 and TRBJ2-2; possible D gene TRBD2, 6 bases. The CDR3 runs to 16 residues. The ends were cut back, 4 bases at V and 0 bases at J, with 12 bases in the middle. Germline V lookup: CDR1 LGHNA, CDR2 YSLEER. The CDR3 DNA reads TGCGCCAGCAGCCGCGATGGGGGGTCGAACACCGGGGAGCTGTTTTTT. Translation gives CASSRDGGSNTGELFF.

This clonotype was seen repeatedly, ten times or more. CDR3 region: CASSSTSGGADTQYF. DNA for the CDR3: TGTGCCAGCAGCTCGACTAGCGGGGGGGCAGATACGCAGTATTTT. The chain uses TRBV7-6 and TRBJ2-3; 14 positions agree with TRBD2. V was clipped by 4 bases and J by 4 bases; unmatched bases: 1. Germline V gene sequence: CDR1 SGHVS, CDR2 FNYEAQ. The CDR3 has 15 amino acids.

Ten or more counts support this clonotype. The chain couples TRBV7-9 to TRBJ2-1; 8 positions match TRBD1. The CDR3 contains 15 residues. CDR1 and CDR2 from the germline V gene are SEHNR and FQNEAQ (reference sequence). V was clipped by 7 bases and J by 1 base; unmatched bases: 6. The CDR3, as DNA: TGTGCCAGCATACGGACAGGGCAATCCTACAATGAGCAGTTCTTC. It translates to CASIRTGQSYNEQFF.

The sample holds many counts of this clonotype. The V and J genes are TRBV3-1 and TRBJ1-1; possible D gene TRBD1, 5 bases. The V end was cut by 4 bases, the J end by 0 bases, with 9 bases between. The CDR3 has 14 residues. Germline V gene sequence: CDR1 LGHDT, CDR2 YNNKEL (reference sequence). The CDR3 spells CASSPRAVNTEAFF. The CDR3, as DNA: TGTGCCAGCAGCCCCAGGGCAGTGAACACTGAAGCTTTCTTT.

This clonotype has ten or more counts. J is TRBJ2-2 and V is TRBV2; 12 bases are a match to TRBD2. Germline V CDR1 and CDR2: SNHLY, FYNNEI. With V trimmed by 6 bases and J by 5 bases, 16 bases remained unmatched. This CDR3 is built from 19 residues. The CDR3: CASSLRLAGVNRYTGELFF. The CDR3 region has the DNA TGTGCCAGCAGCCTCAGACTAGCGGGAGTGAACAGATATACCGGGGAGCTGTTTTTT.

This clonotype was counted at least ten times. The chain carries TRBV28 and TRBJ1-2, with 8 bases fitting TRBD1. CDR3 length equals 15 residues. The germline gives CDR1 MDHEN, CDR2 SYDVKM. Trimming cost V 5 bases and J 4 bases; bases outside gene matches: 9. This CDR3 reads CASSGPGGATYGYTF. The CDR3 nucleotides read TGTGCCAGCAGTGGCCCAGGGGGCGCAACCTATGGCTACACCTTC.